The 8 T cell receptor beta chains in this list originate from one sample, sequenced in a study of blood T cell repertoires in COVID-19. Here immunoSEQ multiplex PCR was the method, and the copy in TCRdb shows in-frame clones only, minus some. This sample has 250,000 to 350,000 clones, with around nine tenths found just once. The sample consisted of peripheral blood. The receptor source for this set is a woman in her twenties or thirties with COVID-19, enrolled during active disease.

For this clone: Other DNA sequences in this sample translate to the same CDR3. The gene calls are TRBV28 and TRBJ1-3; a possible D gene is TRBD1 (5 bases). The CDR3 has 14 residues. Trimming shortened V by 6 bases and J by 0 bases, and 9 bases separated the two germline ends. Germline CDR1 is MDHEN and CDR2 is SYDVKM. The CDR3 reads CASSPQGSGNTIYF. As DNA, the CDR3 is TGTGCCAGCAGCCCCCAGGGCTCTGGAAACACCATATATTTT. The whole variable domain, remainder taken from reference TRBV28 and TRBJ1-3, is DVKVTQSSRYLVKRTGEKVFLECVQDMDHENMFWYRQDPGLGLRLIYFSYDVKMKEKGDIPEGYSVSREKKERFSLILESASTNQTSMYLCASSPQGSGNTIYFGEGSWLTVV.

The V and J genes are TRBV19 and TRBJ1-1; possibly TRBD1 for D (6 bases). There are 14 residues in the CDR3. V was cut by 6 bases and J by 2 bases, with 13 bases left in between. Germline V gene data show CDR1 as LNHDA and CDR2 as SQIVND (reference sequence). The DNA for the CDR3 is TGTGCCAGTAGGACAACAGGGTTCAACACTGAAGCTTTCTTT. This encodes CASRTTGFNTEAFF.

The rearrangement joins TRBV19 to TRBJ2-6; no definite D call. Germline V gives CDR1 LNHDA, CDR2 SQIVND (reference sequence). This CDR3 comprises 15 residues. V dropped 3 bases and J dropped 0 bases, with 6 bases sitting between them. Written as DNA, the CDR3 is TGTGCCAGTAGTATTTCGGTCTCTGGGGCCAACGTCCTGACTTTC. This encodes CASSISVSGANVLTF.

The chain joins TRBV25-1 to TRBJ1-1; unclear D gene. V lost 8 bases and J lost 2, with 15 bases in between. The germline V gene has CDR1 MGHDK and CDR2 SYGVNS. The CDR3 is 14 residues long. The CDR3 reads CASGEWGDNTEAFF. The CDR3 DNA is TGTGCCAGCGGGGAATGGGGAGATAACACTGAAGCTTTCTTT.

This clone has a single count. The V call is TRBV4-2, the J call TRBJ2-5; D may be TRBD1 (6 bases). Trimming stripped 0 bases from V and 5 bases from J, with 19 bases between. Germline lookup yields CDR1 LGHNA and CDR2 YNFKEQ. This CDR3 spans 17 amino acids. Written as DNA, the CDR3 is TGTGCCAGCAGCCAAGAGGGGGCCAGCGGACCGCTGGAGACCCAGTACTTC. Amino acids: CASSQEGASGPLETQYF.

The rearrangement uses TRBV29-1 and TRBJ1-6; D gene ambiguous. V gave up 8 bases and J gave up 2 bases, with 13 bases separating them. Germline CDR1 is SQVTM and CDR2 is ANQGSEA. There are 14 residues in the CDR3. CDR3 loop: CSYRAGPYNSPLHF. DNA of the CDR3: TGCAGCTACCGGGCGGGTCCCTATAATTCACCCCTCCACTTT.

This rearrangement joins TRBV6-1 to TRBJ1-1; D not resolved. CDR1 is MNHNS, CDR2 SASEGT, per germline. Deletions cut 0 bases from V and 9 bases from J, with 8 bases between. The CDR3 consists of 12 residues. The DNA of the CDR3 is TGTGCCAGCAGTGAAGCGTGGGAGAAAGCTTTCTTT. Protein sequence: CASSEAWEKAFF.

The V call is TRBV27, the J call TRBJ2-1; TRBD1 matches 8 bases. This CDR3 is 13 amino acids long. J was trimmed by 4 bases and V by 6 bases; bases with no gene match: 2. The germline V gene encodes CDR1 MNHEY and CDR2 SMNVEV (reference sequence). The CDR3 is CASRGQVYNEQFF. CDR3 sequence (DNA): TGTGCCAGCAGGGGACAGGTATACAATGAGCAGTTCTTC.